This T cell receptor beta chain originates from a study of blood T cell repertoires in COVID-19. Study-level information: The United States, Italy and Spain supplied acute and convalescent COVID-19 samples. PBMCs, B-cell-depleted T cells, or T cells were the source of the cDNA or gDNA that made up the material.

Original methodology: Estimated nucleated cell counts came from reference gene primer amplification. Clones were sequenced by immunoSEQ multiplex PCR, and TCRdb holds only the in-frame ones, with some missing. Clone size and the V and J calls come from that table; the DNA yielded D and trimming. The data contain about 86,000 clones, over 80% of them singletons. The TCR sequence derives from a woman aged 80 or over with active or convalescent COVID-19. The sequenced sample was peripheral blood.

In DNA form, the CDR3 reads TGTGCCAGCAGTCCAGCGAAAAGGACAGGGGGCATGGGGGAGCTGTTTTTT. It translates to CASSPAKRTGGMGELFF. The rearrangement joins TRBV28 to TRBJ2-2; 11 bases fit TRBD1. J gave up 8 bases and V 5 bases, and 13 bases lay outside the gene matches. CDR3 length equals 17 residues. CDR1 MDHEN and CDR2 SYDVKM come from the germline V gene.